The 6 T cell receptor beta chains given below trace back to one sample, sequenced in a study of shared clonotypes between healthy human individuals. TCRdb keeps only in-frame clones here, not all; method: immunoSEQ multiplex PCR. This table holds roughly 1.4 million clones, roughly 98.5% found once. Material for sequencing was naive CD4+ T cells sorted from blood. Stated subset: CD45RA+ positively selected. These TCRs come from a man between 25 and 39 years old in good health.

V and J are TRBV5-4 and TRBJ2-5, with D maybe TRBD1 (6 bases). Trimming removed 1 base at V and 4 bases at J, with 11 bases between. The CDR3 contains 14 residues. Germline-derived CDR1 and CDR2 are SGHNT and YYREEE (reference sequence). Here the CDR3 reads CASSLRQVRETQYF. CDR3 sequence (DNA): TGTGCCAGCAGCTTGAGACAGGTCCGAGAGACCCAGTACTTC.

J is TRBJ2-2 and V is TRBV2, with unresolved D. The V gene's germline CDR1 is SNHLY and CDR2 FYNNEI. Deletions cut 2 bases from V and 0 bases from J, with 10 bases between. CDR3 length: 16 residues. This chain's CDR3 is CASSETDLANTGELFF. In DNA, the CDR3 is TGTGCCAGCAGTGAAACGGACCTCGCGAACACCGGGGAGCTGTTTTTT.

V and J are TRBV6-4 and TRBJ1-1, with 7 positions matching TRBD1. Trimming took 0 bases from V and 4 from J; bases not matched to a gene: 5. Looked up from germline, CDR1 is MRHNA and CDR2 is SNTAGT. The CDR3 is 15 amino acids. The DNA for the CDR3 is TGTGCCAGCAGTGACTCACCAGGGGGTTCCACTGAAGCTTTCTTT. Translation: CASSDSPGGSTEAFF.

The chain is built from TRBV5-4 and TRBJ2-7; possible D gene TRBD1, 5 bases. CDR3 length equals 14 residues. Germline values: CDR1 SGHNT, CDR2 YYREEE (reference sequence). Deletions cut 6 bases from V and 4 bases from J, with 17 bases between. CDR3 nucleotide sequence: TGTGCCAGCACCAAGGACACCCATAATTACGAGCAGTACTTC. This codes for CASTKDTHNYEQYF.

The chain recombines TRBV4-3 with TRBJ2-5, with 9 positions matching TRBD2. Germline lookup yields CDR1 LGHNA and CDR2 YSLEER. V lost 1 base and J lost 1; bases outside the gene matches: 10. The CDR3 is 18 amino acids. The CDR3 bases are TGCGCCAGCAGCCAAGTTCTTGCAGGACTAGCGTCCCAAGAGACCCAGTACTTC. Protein sequence: CASSQVLAGLASQETQYF.

The V and J genes are TRBV5-1 and TRBJ2-5; 7 positions agree with TRBD1. Unmatched junction bases numbered 5, after V lost 4 bases and J lost 2 bases. CDR1 is SGHRS, CDR2 YFSETQ, per germline. The CDR3 totals 14 residues. The CDR3 protein is CASSAGGDQETQYF. DNA for the CDR3: TGCGCCAGCAGCGCAGGGGGTGATCAAGAGACCCAGTACTTC.